The 3 T cell receptor beta chains below come from one sample, sequenced in a study of beta chain features in type 1 diabetes. Their recognized antigens are unknown. Overall study findings and caveats: Moderately but significantly shorter TCRB CDR3s were found in Type 1 diabetes patients in all four CD4+ subsets.

Expressed TCRB transcripts got sequenced, as all isolated RNA was reverse transcribed. The data were produced by immunoSEQ multiplex PCR, yet TCRdb's version contains in-frame clones alone and is incomplete. The sample yields 600,000 to 700,000 clones, roughly 12% seen once. The sample was naive CD4+ T cells from blood. The receptors originated from a man aged 25-45 years with type 1 diabetes.

J is TRBJ2-7 and V is TRBV11-3; the match to TRBD1 covers 9 bases. This CDR3 has 14 amino acids. The germline V gene has CDR1 SGHNT and CDR2 YENEEA. The V and J ends lost 5 bases and 7 bases, in that order; junction bases with no gene match: 9. CDR3 residues: CASSLNSGQGEQYF. Here the CDR3 DNA reads TGTGCCAGCAGCCTCAACTCGGGACAGGGTGAGCAGTACTTC.

The rearrangement links TRBV5-1 to TRBJ1-1; tentatively, D is TRBD1 (5 bases). CDR3 length: 11 residues. V was clipped by 0 bases and J by 10 bases, with 7 bases between them. The germline V gene encodes CDR1 SGHRS and CDR2 YFSETQ. The CDR3 reads CASSLEGVAFF. DNA of the CDR3: TGCGCCAGCAGCTTGGAAGGGGTAGCTTTCTTT.

This clone was seen more than once but under ten times. The chain is built from TRBV25-1 and TRBJ2-3, with a tentative D call TRBD1 (7 bases). Germline-derived CDR1 and CDR2 are MGHDK and SYGVNS. The CDR3 has 15 residues. Trimming shortened V by 3 bases and J by 8 bases, and 18 bases separated the two germline ends. Written as DNA, the CDR3 is TGTGCCAGCAGTGATCCAGGGGGGACGAGTAGTACGCAGTATTTT. Amino acid sequence: CASSDPGGTSSTQYF.